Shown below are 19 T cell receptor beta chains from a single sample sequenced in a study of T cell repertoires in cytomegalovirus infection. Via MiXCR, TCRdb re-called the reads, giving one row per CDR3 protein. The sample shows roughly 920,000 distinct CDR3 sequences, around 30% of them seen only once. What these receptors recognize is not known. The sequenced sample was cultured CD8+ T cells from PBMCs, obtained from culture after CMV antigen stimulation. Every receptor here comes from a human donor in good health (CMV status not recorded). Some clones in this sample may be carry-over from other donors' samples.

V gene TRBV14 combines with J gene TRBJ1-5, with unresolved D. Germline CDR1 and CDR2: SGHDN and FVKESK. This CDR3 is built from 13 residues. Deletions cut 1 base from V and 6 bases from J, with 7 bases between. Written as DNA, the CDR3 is TGTGCCAGCAGCCAAGGCACGAGTCAGCCCCAGCATTTT. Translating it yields CASSQGTSQPQHF.

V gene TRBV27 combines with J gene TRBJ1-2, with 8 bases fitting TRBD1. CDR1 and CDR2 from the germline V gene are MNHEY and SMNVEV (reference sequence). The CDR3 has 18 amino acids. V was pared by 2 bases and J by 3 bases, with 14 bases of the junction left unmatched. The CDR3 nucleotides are TGTGCCAGCAGTTTAGGACAGGGTAATCTATATCGAGACTATGGCTACACCTTC. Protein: CASSLGQGNLYRDYGYTF.

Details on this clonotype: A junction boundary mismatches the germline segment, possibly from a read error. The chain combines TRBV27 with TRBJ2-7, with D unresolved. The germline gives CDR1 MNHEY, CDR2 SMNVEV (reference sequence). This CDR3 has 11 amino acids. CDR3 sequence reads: CTSSNSYEQYF. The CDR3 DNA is TGTACCAGCAGTAACTCCTACGAGCAGTACTTC.

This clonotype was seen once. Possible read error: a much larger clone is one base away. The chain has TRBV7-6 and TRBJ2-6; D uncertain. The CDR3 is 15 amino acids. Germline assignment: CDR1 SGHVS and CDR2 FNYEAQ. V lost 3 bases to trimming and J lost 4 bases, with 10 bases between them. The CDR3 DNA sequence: TGTGCCAGCAGCTTTTGGGATGGAGGGGCCAACGTCCTGACTTTC. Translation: CASSFWDGGANVLTF.

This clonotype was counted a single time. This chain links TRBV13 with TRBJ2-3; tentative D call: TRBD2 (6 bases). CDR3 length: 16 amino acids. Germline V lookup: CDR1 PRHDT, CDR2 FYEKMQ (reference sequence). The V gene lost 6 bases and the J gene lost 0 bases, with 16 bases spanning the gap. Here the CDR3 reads CASSPLGGASTDTQYF. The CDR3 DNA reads TGTGCCAGCAGTCCCTTAGGCGGGGCTAGCACAGATACGCAGTATTTT. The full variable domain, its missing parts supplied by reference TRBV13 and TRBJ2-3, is AAGVIQSPRHLIKEKRETATLKCYPIPRHDTVYWYQQGPGQDPQFLISFYEKMQSDKGSIPDRFSAQQFSDYHSELNMSSLELGDSALYFCASSPLGGASTDTQYFGPGTRLTVL.

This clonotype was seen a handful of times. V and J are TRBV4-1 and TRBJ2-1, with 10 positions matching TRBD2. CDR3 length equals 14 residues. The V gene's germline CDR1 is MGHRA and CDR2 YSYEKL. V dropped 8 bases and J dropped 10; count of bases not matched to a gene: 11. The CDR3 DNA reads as TGCGCCAGCGCCTATAGCGGGGGGCCTCTAGAGCAGTTCTTC. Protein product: CASAYSGGPLEQFF.

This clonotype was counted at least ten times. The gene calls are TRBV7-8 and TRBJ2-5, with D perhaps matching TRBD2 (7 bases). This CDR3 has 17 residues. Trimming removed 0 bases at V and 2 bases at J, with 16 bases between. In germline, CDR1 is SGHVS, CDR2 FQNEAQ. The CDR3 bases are TGTGCCAGCAGCTTAGCGGGGGGGCCGATTCAACAAGAGACCCAGTACTTC. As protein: CASSLAGGPIQQETQYF.

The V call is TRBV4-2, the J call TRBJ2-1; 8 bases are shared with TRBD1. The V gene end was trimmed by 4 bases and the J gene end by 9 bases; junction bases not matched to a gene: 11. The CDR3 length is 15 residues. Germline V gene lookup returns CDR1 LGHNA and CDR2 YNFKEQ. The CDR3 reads CASSLKGQGASEQFF. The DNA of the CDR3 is TGTGCCAGCAGCCTTAAGGGGCAGGGGGCATCTGAGCAGTTCTTC.

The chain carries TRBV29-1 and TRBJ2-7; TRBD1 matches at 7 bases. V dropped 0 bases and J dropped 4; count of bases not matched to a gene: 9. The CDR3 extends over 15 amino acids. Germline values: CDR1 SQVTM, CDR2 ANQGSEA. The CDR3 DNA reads TGCAGCGTTGAAGACGACAAGGGGGCTGTTTACGAGCAGTACTTC. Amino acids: CSVEDDKGAVYEQYF.

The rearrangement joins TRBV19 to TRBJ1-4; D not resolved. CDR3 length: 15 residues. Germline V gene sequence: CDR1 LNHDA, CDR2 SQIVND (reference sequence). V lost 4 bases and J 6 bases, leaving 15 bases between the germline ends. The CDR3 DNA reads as TGTGCCAGTAGTAATTGGGATCGTGAGGATGAAAAACTGTTTTTT. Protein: CASSNWDREDEKLFF.

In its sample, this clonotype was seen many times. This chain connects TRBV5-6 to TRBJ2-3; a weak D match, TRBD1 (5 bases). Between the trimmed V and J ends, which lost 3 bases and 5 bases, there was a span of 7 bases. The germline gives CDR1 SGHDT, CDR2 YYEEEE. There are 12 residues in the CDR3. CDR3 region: CASSSDRDTQYF. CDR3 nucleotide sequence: TGTGCCAGCAGCTCCGACAGAGATACGCAGTATTTT.

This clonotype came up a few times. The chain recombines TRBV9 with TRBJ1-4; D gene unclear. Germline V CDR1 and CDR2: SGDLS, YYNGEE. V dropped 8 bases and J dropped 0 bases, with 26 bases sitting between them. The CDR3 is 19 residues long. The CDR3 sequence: CASSPLTSASEATNEKLFF. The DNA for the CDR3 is TGTGCCAGTTCCCCCCTTACGTCTGCAAGTGAGGCAACTAATGAAAAACTGTTTTTT.

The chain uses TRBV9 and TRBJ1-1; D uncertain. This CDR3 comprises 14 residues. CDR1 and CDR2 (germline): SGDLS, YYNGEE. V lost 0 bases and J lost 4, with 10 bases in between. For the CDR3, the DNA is TGTGCCAGCAGCGTAGTTCATAAGGGCACTGAAGCTTTCTTT. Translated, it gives CASSVVHKGTEAFF.

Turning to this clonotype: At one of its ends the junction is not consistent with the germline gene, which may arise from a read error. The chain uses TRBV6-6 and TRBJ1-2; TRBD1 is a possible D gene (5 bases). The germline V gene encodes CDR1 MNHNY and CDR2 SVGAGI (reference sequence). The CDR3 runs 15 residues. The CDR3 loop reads CVSFERAGRPYGYTF. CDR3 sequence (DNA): TGTGTCAGCTTCGAACGGGCAGGGAGGCCCTATGGCTACACCTTC.

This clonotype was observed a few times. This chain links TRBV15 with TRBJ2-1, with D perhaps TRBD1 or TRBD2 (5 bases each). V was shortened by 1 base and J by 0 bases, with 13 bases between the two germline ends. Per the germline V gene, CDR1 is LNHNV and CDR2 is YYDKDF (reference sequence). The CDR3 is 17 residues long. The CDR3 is CATSRGPEGSSYNEQFF. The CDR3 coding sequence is TGTGCCACCAGCAGAGGCCCCGAGGGGAGCTCCTACAATGAGCAGTTCTTC.

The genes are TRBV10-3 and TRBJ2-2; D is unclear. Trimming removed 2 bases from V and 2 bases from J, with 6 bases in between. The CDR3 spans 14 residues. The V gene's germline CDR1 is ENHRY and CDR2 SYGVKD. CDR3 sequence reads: CAISENRNTGELFF. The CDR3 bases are TGTGCCATCAGTGAGAATAGAAACACCGGGGAGCTGTTTTTT.

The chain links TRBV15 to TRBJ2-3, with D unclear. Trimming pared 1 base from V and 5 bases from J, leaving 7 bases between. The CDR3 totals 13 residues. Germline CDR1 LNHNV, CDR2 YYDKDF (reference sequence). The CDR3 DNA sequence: TGTGCCACCAGCAGAGGCTCCGGAGATACGCAGTATTTT. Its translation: CATSRGSGDTQYF. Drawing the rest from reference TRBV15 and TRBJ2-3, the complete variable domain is DAMVIQNPRYQVTQFGKPVTLSCSQTLNHNVMYWYQQKSSQAPKLLFHYYDKDFNNEADTPDNFQSRRPNTSFCFLDIRSPGLGDTAMYLCATSRGSGDTQYFGPGTRLTVL.

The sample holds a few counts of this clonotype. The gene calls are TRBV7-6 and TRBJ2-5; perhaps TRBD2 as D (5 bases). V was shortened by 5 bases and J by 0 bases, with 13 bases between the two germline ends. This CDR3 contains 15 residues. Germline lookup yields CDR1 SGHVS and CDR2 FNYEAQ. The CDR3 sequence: CASSLPGKDQETQYF. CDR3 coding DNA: TGTGCCAGCAGCCTCCCGGGGAAGGACCAAGAGACCCAGTACTTC.

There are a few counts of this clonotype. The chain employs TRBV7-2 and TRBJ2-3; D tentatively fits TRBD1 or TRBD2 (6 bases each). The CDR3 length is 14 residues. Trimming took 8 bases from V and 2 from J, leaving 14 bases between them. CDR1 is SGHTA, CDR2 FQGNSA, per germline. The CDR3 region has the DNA TGTGCCAGCCAACCGGGGGCCTTCACAGATACGCAGTATTTT. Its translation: CASQPGAFTDTQYF.